This T cell receptor beta chain was identified in a study of T cells in Graves' hyperthyroidism and ophthalmopathy. Exclusion criteria comprised uncontrolled infection, other autoimmune disease, pregnancy or lactation. Thyroid ultrasound and orbital computed tomography, with clinical symptoms and serum thyroxine and TRAb, informed diagnoses. PBMCs were sourced from more than 9 ml fresh peripheral blood. The CDR3 sequence is 16 residues long. Germline trimming cut 6 bases from V and 4 bases from J; bases unmatched to any gene: 13. Many counts were recorded for this clonotype. Its antigen is unidentified. Study findings and constraints: Blood also carried most thyroid clonotypes expanded above 0.001.

Amplification of TCR beta CDR3 regions was performed using RNA transcripts as template. A first-round RT-PCR of the TCR CDR3 used the HTBI primer set. Via MiXCR, TCRdb re-called the multiplex PCR reads, giving one row per CDR3 protein. The table has 300,000 to 450,000 distinct CDR3 sequences, roughly 14% seen once. The source material was blood. The chain joins TRBV12-3 or TRBV12-4 to TRBJ2-3, with TRBD2 identical over 7 bases. This receptor was identified in a woman under 30 with Graves' hyperthyroidism that later progressed to Graves' ophthalmopathy. The DNA of the CDR3 is TGTGCCAGCAGCCTTCATCGCGGGAGTCGGGCAGATACGCAGTATTTT. It codes for CASSLHRGSRADTQYF.